The 30 T cell receptor beta chains reported below all come from one sample, sequenced in a study of T cells in Graves' hyperthyroidism and ophthalmopathy. What was amplified from RNA transcripts were TCR beta CDR3 regions. The TCR CDR3 first-round RT-PCR relied on the HTBI primer set. Each CDR3 protein gets one entry after TCRdb re-called the multiplex PCR reads with MiXCR. Among about 690,000 distinct CDR3 sequences listed, 15% to 20% were seen once. The sample taken for sequencing was blood. These receptors were taken from a man aged 50-59 years with Graves' hyperthyroidism.

The chain joins TRBV4-1 to TRBJ2-7; 9 bases align to TRBD2. Germline loops: CDR1 MGHRA, CDR2 YSYEKL. There are 22 residues in the CDR3. The V gene end was trimmed by 1 base and the J gene end by 4 bases; junction bases not matched to a gene: 26. CDR3 loop: CASSQGGVALAGVKRIHYEQYF. CDR3 DNA sequence: TGCGCCAGCAGCCAAGGCGGAGTAGCGTTAGCGGGAGTTAAGAGGATCCATTACGAGCAGTACTTC.

This clonotype came up many times. The CDR3 sequence is CASSYSRTSHGYTF. DNA of the CDR3: TGTGCCAGCAGTTACTCGAGGACATCTCACGGCTACACCTTC. The chain joins TRBV6-2 or TRBV6-3 to TRBJ1-2, with D maybe TRBD1 (5 bases). The V gene's germline CDR1 is MNHEY and CDR2 SVGEGT. V was cut by 0 bases and J by 8 bases, with 13 bases left in between. The CDR3 extends over 14 amino acids.

This clonotype appeared many times. V gene TRBV28 combines with J gene TRBJ1-2, with TRBD1 matching 12 bases. The CDR3 has 16 amino acids. Germline V CDR1 and CDR2: MDHEN, SYDVKM. The J segment lost 4 bases and the V segment lost 5 bases, leaving 8 bases of the junction unmatched. The CDR3 loop reads CASSDPGQGAPYGYTF. CDR3 bases: TGTGCCAGCAGTGACCCGGGACAGGGGGCTCCCTATGGCTACACCTTC.

In this sample, this clonotype turned up many times. In nucleotides, the CDR3 is TGTGCCAGCAGCTTTCGAACGGGAGAGCAGTTCTTC. It yields the protein CASSFRTGEQFF. The chain uses TRBV7-3 and TRBJ2-1, with a weak D call TRBD2 (5 bases). This CDR3 is 12 amino acids long. Trimming took 3 bases from V and 10 from J, leaving 10 bases between them. CDR1 and CDR2 from the germline V gene are SGHTA and FQGTGA. Variable domain in full (rest from reference TRBV7-3 and TRBJ2-1): GAGVSQTPSNKVTEKGKYVELRCDPISGHTALYWYRQSLGQGPEFLIYFQGTGAADDSGLPNDRFFAVRPEGSVSTLKIQRTERGDSAVYLCASSFRTGEQFFGPGTRLTVL.

In this sample, this clonotype turned up many times. This chain joins TRBV2 and TRBJ2-5; D is unclear. V lost 7 bases to trimming and J lost 5 bases, with 14 bases between them. The germline V gene encodes CDR1 SNHLY and CDR2 FYNNEI. This CDR3 contains 13 residues. CDR3 DNA sequence: TGTGCCAGCAAGGACGGATCCGCGGAGACCCAGTACTTC. Its translation: CASKDGSAETQYF.

This clonotype was seen many times. In DNA, the CDR3 is TGTGCCAGCAGTCCGCAACTAGCGGGGAAAACCTACGAGCAGTACTTC. As protein: CASSPQLAGKTYEQYF. The chain uses TRBV28 and TRBJ2-7; 10 bases match TRBD2. This CDR3 has 16 residues. The germline CDR1 and CDR2 sequences are MDHEN and SYDVKM. V was pared by 5 bases and J by 2 bases, with 9 bases of the junction left unmatched.

This clonotype was seen repeatedly, ten times or more. The rearrangement joins TRBV20-1 to TRBJ2-5, with 15 bases lining up with TRBD2. Germline CDR1 reads DFQATT; CDR2 reads SNEGSKA (reference sequence). Unmatched junction bases numbered 11, after V lost 4 bases and J lost 2 bases. The length of the CDR3 is 18 residues. The CDR3: CSATPGGLAGGLQETQYF. The CDR3 DNA sequence: TGCAGTGCTACCCCTGGGGGACTAGCGGGAGGATTACAAGAGACCCAGTACTTC.

This clonotype was counted many times. The V call is TRBV27, the J call TRBJ1-3; the D gene is possibly TRBD1 (6 bases). Germline loops: CDR1 MNHEY, CDR2 SMNVEV (reference sequence). This CDR3 is built from 15 residues. Trimming took 6 bases from V and 0 from J, leaving 12 bases between them. CDR3 loop: CASRSTGSSGNTIYF. The CDR3 DNA reads TGTGCCAGCAGATCCACAGGGAGCTCTGGAAACACCATATATTTT.

V usage is TRBV19 and J usage is TRBJ2-1; TRBD2 matches at 8 bases. V shed 5 bases and J 4 bases; nucleotides not matched to a gene: 7. The CDR3 sequence is 15 residues long. Germline loops: CDR1 LNHDA, CDR2 SQIVND (reference sequence). CDR3 coding DNA: TGTGCCAGTAGTCCGAGCGGGAGTTATTACAATGAGCAGTTCTTC. It yields the protein CASSPSGSYYNEQFF.

The rearrangement joins TRBV28 to TRBJ1-2, with TRBD1 as a possible D gene (5 bases). CDR1 MDHEN and CDR2 SYDVKM come from the germline V gene. The CDR3 has 15 residues. V was trimmed by 5 bases and J by 3 bases, leaving 16 bases between them. CDR3 in amino acids: CASSATGTGYYGYTF. Here the CDR3 DNA reads TGTGCCAGCAGTGCTACCGGGACTGGGTACTATGGCTACACCTTC.

This clonotype was detected once. The chain couples TRBV28 to TRBJ1-2, with a possible D match to TRBD1 (6 bases). Germline values: CDR1 MDHEN, CDR2 SYDVKM. CDR3 length: 13 residues. Trimming stripped 8 bases from V and 5 bases from J, with 15 bases between. For the CDR3, the DNA is TGTGCCAGCTCTTATATAGGGGGATATGGCTACACCTTC. It codes for CASSYIGGYGYTF.

The chain is built from TRBV7-3 and TRBJ2-1, with 12 bases aligning to TRBD2. The germline V gene encodes CDR1 SGHTA and CDR2 FQGTGA. The CDR3 covers 17 residues. J gave up 4 bases and V 5 bases, and 9 bases lay outside the gene matches. CDR3 sequence reads: CASSVGTSGFGYNEQFF. The DNA of the CDR3 is TGTGCCAGCAGCGTTGGGACTAGCGGGTTCGGGTACAATGAGCAGTTCTTC. The full variable domain, its missing parts supplied by reference TRBV7-3 and TRBJ2-1, is GAGVSQTPSNKVTEKGKYVELRCDPISGHTALYWYRQSLGQGPEFLIYFQGTGAADDSGLPNDRFFAVRPEGSVSTLKIQRTERGDSAVYLCASSVGTSGFGYNEQFFGPGTRLTVL.

This clonotype has a count of ten or more. The chain combines TRBV3-1 with TRBJ1-2, with D hard to call. The CDR3 totals 15 residues. Per the germline V gene, CDR1 is LGHDT and CDR2 is YNNKEL (reference sequence). Trimming took 0 bases from V and 4 from J, leaving 12 bases between them. As DNA, the CDR3 is TGTGCCAGCAGCCAAGATCAGCGGTCCTCCTATGGCTACACCTTC. This encodes CASSQDQRSSYGYTF. Variable domain in full (rest from reference TRBV3-1 and TRBJ1-2): DTAVSQTPKYLVTQMGNDKSIKCEQNLGHDTMYWYKQDSKKFLKIMFSYNNKELIINETVPNRFSPKSPDKAHLNLHINSLELGDSAVYFCASSQDQRSSYGYTFGSGTRLTVV.

The table lists this clonotype with a few counts. A much larger clonotype is one base distant, so this may be a read error. The chain joins TRBV2 to TRBJ1-6, with D possibly TRBD1 on 6 matching bases. Germline V gene data show CDR1 as SNHLY and CDR2 as FYNNEI. The V and J ends lost 6 bases and 10 bases respectively, with 13 bases between them. The CDR3 is 13 residues long. The CDR3 DNA reads TGTGCCAGCAGACAGGGCATACGGTCACCCCTCCACTTT. Amino acid sequence: CASRQGIRSPLHF.

The J gene is TRBJ2-1, the V gene TRBV24-1; tentatively, D is TRBD2 (6 bases). Germline lookup yields CDR1 KGHDR and CDR2 SFDVKD. The CDR3 consists of 17 residues. Trimming removed 0 bases at V and 0 bases at J, with 11 bases between. The CDR3 DNA sequence: TGTGCCACCAGTGATTTGGGGACTGGGGGCTCCTACAATGAGCAGTTCTTC. This encodes CATSDLGTGGSYNEQFF.

This clonotype was observed at least ten times. This chain links TRBV15 with TRBJ2-7; D not certain. Germline V CDR1 and CDR2: LNHNV, YYDKDF (reference sequence). The CDR3 has 13 amino acids. Trimming took 0 bases from V and 2 from J, leaving 5 bases between them. The CDR3 nucleotides are TGTGCCACCAGCAGAGATACTACCTACGAGCAGTACTTC. Its protein is CATSRDTTYEQYF.

J is TRBJ2-3 and V is TRBV6-1; 9 bases are shared with TRBD1. Per germline, CDR1 MNHNS and CDR2 SASEGT. This CDR3 is built from 16 residues. V lost 5 bases to trimming and J lost 2 bases; unmatched junction nucleotides: 8. The CDR3 protein is CASSPGDRDFTDTQYF. The CDR3 DNA reads as TGTGCCAGCAGTCCAGGGGACAGGGATTTCACAGATACGCAGTATTTT.

V gene TRBV18 combines with J gene TRBJ1-5, with 7 bases identical to TRBD1. The CDR3 loop spans 16 amino acids. The germline CDR1 and CDR2 sequences are KGHSH and LQKENI. V trimming: 6 bases; J trimming: 4 bases; junction bases outside the gene matches: 12. As DNA, the CDR3 is TGTGCCAGCTCCCAGGGGGACGGTAATCGGAATCAGCCCCAGCATTTT. Its protein is CASSQGDGNRNQPQHF.

This rearrangement joins TRBV6-1 to TRBJ1-1; the D is unclear. This CDR3 is 13 amino acids long. Germline values: CDR1 MNHNS, CDR2 SASEGT. V dropped 0 bases and J dropped 1 base, with 3 bases sitting between them. CDR3 sequence reads: CASSEAQNTEAFF. DNA for the CDR3: TGTGCCAGCAGTGAAGCGCAGAACACTGAAGCTTTCTTT.

The V call is TRBV6-1, the J call TRBJ2-3; D is uncertain. Trimming removed 7 bases from V and 1 base from J, with 12 bases in between. The germline gives CDR1 MNHNS, CDR2 SASEGT. CDR3 size: 14 residues. The CDR3 DNA is TGTGCCAGCACCTTTAGCACACGCACAGATACGCAGTATTTT. Translation: CASTFSTRTDTQYF.

This clonotype showed up just a few times. The rearrangement joins TRBV9 to TRBJ2-7; TRBD2 might be the D (6 bases). Trimming pared 4 bases from V and 5 bases from J, leaving 16 bases between. Germline V gene lookup returns CDR1 SGDLS and CDR2 YYNGEE. This CDR3 comprises 14 residues. The CDR3 DNA reads TGTGCCAGCAGCCTAGGAGGGTTTAGGCACGAGCAGTACTTC. Its protein is CASSLGGFRHEQYF.

This clonotype was found a few times. The genes are TRBV5-4 and TRBJ2-1; the D gene is possibly TRBD1 (6 bases). CDR1 SGHNT and CDR2 YYREEE come from the germline V gene (reference sequence). V was pared by 7 bases and J by 4 bases, with 18 bases between. This CDR3 is 15 amino acids long. Here the CDR3 reads CASRPDGTNYNEQFF. The DNA for the CDR3 is TGTGCCAGCCGCCCCGATGGGACAAATTACAATGAGCAGTTCTTC.

This clonotype was recorded a few times. The chain uses TRBV25-1 and TRBJ2-7; 9 nucleotides line up with TRBD2. V gave up 3 bases and J gave up 6 bases; unmatched junction bases: 9. The V gene's germline CDR1 is MGHDK and CDR2 SYGVNS. The CDR3 extends over 15 amino acids. This CDR3 reads CASSDSGSGLREQYF. For the CDR3, the DNA is TGTGCCAGCAGTGATAGCGGGAGCGGATTACGCGAGCAGTACTTC.

This clonotype was found many times. This chain's CDR3 is CSAGPGTVYGYTF. The CDR3 nucleotides read TGCAGTGCCGGGCCAGGGACTGTCTATGGCTACACCTTC. This chain uses TRBV20-1 with TRBJ1-2; D is possibly TRBD1 (5 bases). Germline V CDR1 and CDR2: DFQATT, SNEGSKA (reference sequence). Trimming removed 6 bases at V and 4 bases at J, with 15 bases between. The CDR3 runs 13 residues.

This clonotype was recorded many times. The rearrangement uses TRBV9 and TRBJ2-7; 10 nucleotides match TRBD1. The CDR3 is made up of 14 amino acids. The V gene's germline CDR1 is SGDLS and CDR2 YYNGEE. J lost 3 bases, V lost 4 bases, and 4 bases had no gene match. The CDR3 DNA sequence: TGTGCCAGCAGCACAGGACAGGGGGACTACGAGCAGTACTTC. Its protein product is CASSTGQGDYEQYF. Filled out from reference TRBV9 and TRBJ2-7, the complete variable domain reads DSGVTQTPKHLITATGQRVTLRCSPRSGDLSVYWYQQSLDQGLQFLIQYYNGEERAKGNILERFSAQQFPDLHSELNLSSLELGDSALYFCASSTGQGDYEQYFGPGTRLTVT.

In its sample, this clonotype was seen many times. The rearrangement uses TRBV7-3 and TRBJ2-1; 14 nucleotides agree with TRBD2. After removal of 3 bases from V and 10 bases from J, the junction contained 11 bases not matched to a gene. The V gene's germline CDR1 is SGHTA and CDR2 FQGTGA. The CDR3 totals 17 residues. CDR3 region: CASSLAGGGTSGGEQFF. The CDR3 DNA is TGTGCCAGCAGCTTGGCAGGGGGGGGGACTAGCGGGGGAGAGCAGTTCTTC. The full variable domain, in which reference TRBV7-3 and TRBJ2-1 provide the parts outside the CDR3, is GAGVSQTPSNKVTEKGKYVELRCDPISGHTALYWYRQSLGQGPEFLIYFQGTGAADDSGLPNDRFFAVRPEGSVSTLKIQRTERGDSAVYLCASSLAGGGTSGGEQFFGPGTRLTVL.

This clonotype was seen ten or more times. V usage is TRBV28 and J usage is TRBJ2-1, with 8 bases aligning to TRBD2. The junction had 4 bases not matched to a gene; V was cut back by 4 bases and J by 2 bases. Germline loops: CDR1 MDHEN, CDR2 SYDVKM. The CDR3 loop spans 15 amino acids. The CDR3 here is CASSSLAEPYNEQFF. CDR3 nucleotides: TGTGCCAGCAGTTCACTAGCGGAACCCTACAATGAGCAGTTCTTC.

This clonotype appeared a single time. V usage is TRBV5-6 and J usage is TRBJ2-1; no clear D gene. Germline V CDR1 and CDR2: SGHDT, YYEEEE. The ends were cut back, 4 bases at V and 9 bases at J, with 11 bases in the middle. CDR3 length: 12 amino acids. The CDR3 nucleotides read TGTGCCAGCAGCACCCGTTTTGGTGAGCAGTTCTTC. It codes for CASSTRFGEQFF.

This clonotype was found many times. The rearrangement uses TRBV7-2 and TRBJ2-5, with 10 bases fitting TRBD2. CDR1 SGHTA and CDR2 FQGNSA come from the germline V gene. V lost 5 bases and J lost 5; bases outside the gene matches: 8. The CDR3 loop spans 15 amino acids. The CDR3 DNA reads TGTGCCAGCAGCGGCCGAAGACTAGCGGGCGAGACCCAGTACTTC. Translating it yields CASSGRRLAGETQYF.

This clonotype was recorded many times. This chain connects TRBV28 to TRBJ1-1; D uncertain. The germline gives CDR1 MDHEN, CDR2 SYDVKM. CDR3 length: 17 amino acids. V was cut by 7 bases and J by 0 bases, with 21 bases left in between. CDR3 amino acids: CASTIPDRTDMNTEAFF. The CDR3 DNA is TGTGCCAGCACCATACCAGATAGGACGGATATGAACACTGAAGCTTTCTTT. Based on the CDR3 plus reference TRBV28 and TRBJ1-1, the full variable domain is DVKVTQSSRYLVKRTGEKVFLECVQDMDHENMFWYRQDPGLGLRLIYFSYDVKMKEKGDIPEGYSVSREKKERFSLILESASTNQTSMYLCASTIPDRTDMNTEAFFGQGTRLTVV.